A selection of T cell receptor beta chains follows, all from one sample in a study of human T cells and chemical hapten exposure. Each CDR3 protein gets one entry after TCRdb re-called the RACE reads with MiXCR. Of around 150,000 distinct CDR3 sequences listed, around 13% were seen once; the top ten hold around 1.7%. Source: whole blood, taken in connection with sensitization to the hapten diphenylcyclopropenone (DPC). All receptors derive from a woman aged 30 to 39 with alopecia areata. Some clones in this sample may be carry-over from other donors' samples. CDR3s leave out the opening cysteine and the closing phenylalanine or tryptophan.

v_call: TRBV20-1; cdr3_aa: SAREVLRAEAF
v_call: TRBV18; cdr3_aa: ASSPDRNTGELF
v_call: TRBV28; cdr3_aa: ASSTGQVWTEAF
v_call: TRBV6-2/TRBV6-3; cdr3_aa: ASSYRGSRNEQF
v_call: TRBV28; cdr3_aa: ASSSQGGLF
v_call: TRBV18; cdr3_aa: ASSQLARLARSNTGELF
v_call: TRBV11-3; cdr3_aa: ASSFGGSNNEQF
v_call: TRBV18; cdr3_aa: ASSPTRQGGDSPLH
v_call: TRBV7-9; cdr3_aa: ASTRDREQETQY
v_call: TRBV29-1; cdr3_aa: SVEAEAF
v_call: TRBV29-1; cdr3_aa: SVGGTGRNYGYT
v_call: TRBV5-1; cdr3_aa: ASSEGTGIPHEQY
v_call: TRBV29-1; cdr3_aa: SVGGGGTEAF
v_call: TRBV10-3; cdr3_aa: AISDRPRDNTEAF
v_call: TRBV11-2; cdr3_aa: ASSLSAGTGGYTEAF
v_call: TRBV12-3/TRBV12-4; cdr3_aa: ASRSQGSSNQPQH
v_call: TRBV12-3/TRBV12-4; cdr3_aa: ASSLDGSGSTGELF
v_call: TRBV15; cdr3_aa: ATSRGPGEQY
v_call: TRBV20-1; cdr3_aa: SASQTSALETQY
v_call: TRBV7-9; cdr3_aa: ASSPDSYGYT
v_call: TRBV20-1; cdr3_aa: SARKQGDRQPQH
v_call: TRBV28; cdr3_aa: ASSSTLGEQY
v_call: TRBV4-2; cdr3_aa: ASSQDRGTDEKLF
v_call: TRBV27; cdr3_aa: ASSLSYVQPQH
v_call: TRBV4-2; cdr3_aa: ASSQGAGLPGLAKYNEQF
v_call: TRBV7-9; cdr3_aa: ASRRPLGETQY
v_call: TRBV18; cdr3_aa: ASSPWAGKETQY
v_call: TRBV21-1; cdr3_aa: ASSERQADQETQY
v_call: TRBV7-2; cdr3_aa: ASSLPGQGDGYT
v_call: TRBV11-2; cdr3_aa: ASSPQTGGYTQY
v_call: TRBV29-1; cdr3_aa: SVTERQGLGTEAF
v_call: TRBV7-2; cdr3_aa: ASSLGQGEYQPQH
v_call: TRBV6-5; cdr3_aa: ASSYSNGSPYEQY
v_call: TRBV7-2; cdr3_aa: ASSRDRDSYNEQF
v_call: TRBV12-3/TRBV12-4; cdr3_aa: ASSFGVGELF
v_call: TRBV6-1; cdr3_aa: ASTRGASTDTQY
v_call: TRBV5-1; cdr3_aa: ASSLGLAGADEQF
v_call: TRBV11-2; cdr3_aa: ASSLPQGKRETQY
v_call: TRBV7-7; cdr3_aa: ASSLLQSETQY
v_call: TRBV12-5; cdr3_aa: ASAGGENTEAF
v_call: TRBV6-2/TRBV6-3; cdr3_aa: ASSRTGAYEQY
v_call: TRBV4-1; cdr3_aa: ASSQGPQTGGYSPLH
v_call: TRBV7-9; cdr3_aa: ASSQGGQGAHEQY
v_call: TRBV28; cdr3_aa: ASSLAVSGDYEQY
v_call: TRBV12-3/TRBV12-4; cdr3_aa: ASTGSSYNEQF
v_call: TRBV5-4; cdr3_aa: ASSSDLAKNIQY
v_call: TRBV11-2; cdr3_aa: ASSLVLSGVLNSPLH
v_call: TRBV28; cdr3_aa: ASSLGRELF
v_call: TRBV28; cdr3_aa: ASSPRGDNSPLH
v_call: TRBV7-2; cdr3_aa: ASSSRDSGNQPQH
v_call: TRBV6-6; cdr3_aa: ASRYNSPLH
v_call: TRBV28; cdr3_aa: ASSLPSGSGTDTQY
v_call: TRBV29-1; cdr3_aa: SGEAVGEQF
v_call: TRBV5-1; cdr3_aa: ASSPTTGGSQEQY
v_call: TRBV5-5; cdr3_aa: ASSLALVATQY
v_call: TRBV29-1; cdr3_aa: SVVLAGVIAYEQY
v_call: TRBV12-3/TRBV12-4; cdr3_aa: ASSLSRGVYEQY
v_call: TRBV28; cdr3_aa: ASSSLLQGYQPQH
v_call: TRBV11-1; cdr3_aa: ASSFAGAIKNEQF